The clone carrying this T cell receptor beta chain was counted a few times. Its antigen remains unknown. This entry comes from a study of blood T cells in healthy people across ages. Study-wide results and limits: When one million T cells were used, diversity estimates were thought to be underestimates.

A second 7 to 11 cycle PCR used barcoded and J-beta primers. TCRdb itself ran the 5' RACE reads through MiXCR, one entry per CDR3 protein. The table has more than 700,000 distinct CDR3 sequences, 35% to 60% seen once. Healthy Caucasian individuals from Russia aged roughly 6 to 100 were enrolled as donors. V dropped 3 bases and J dropped 0 bases, with 8 bases sitting between them. The CDR3 has 14 residues. CDR1 KGHDR and CDR2 SFDVKD come from the germline V gene. This sequence originates from an older man in good health. The J gene is TRBJ2-7, the V gene TRBV24-1; D tentatively fits TRBD1 or TRBD2 (5 bases each). What was sequenced was blood. The CDR3 here is CATSDAGASYEQYF. DNA for the CDR3: TGTGCCACCAGTGATGCCGGGGCCTCCTACGAGCAGTACTTC.